These 27 T cell receptor beta chains came from one sample sequenced in a study of post-analysis software for immune sequencing data. The study, taken as a whole, reports: TRBV5-6, TRBV5-1 and TRBV20-1 belonged to a set of roughly five TRBV segments that were more frequent in patients than controls.

These receptors' antigens are unknown. Carried by the TCR beta cDNA libraries were unique molecular identifiers. TCRdb re-analysed the PCR reads in MiXCR, keeping a single row per CDR3 protein. The data show fewer than 850,000 distinct CDR3 sequences, with roughly 30% seen just once and around 0.55% held by the top ten. The sample consisted of blood. The receptors derive from a girl between 5 and 17 years old with multiple sclerosis.

This clonotype has a handful of counts. The chain is built from TRBV20-1 and TRBJ2-7, with unresolved D. Germline V CDR1 and CDR2: DFQATT, SNEGSKA (reference sequence). This CDR3 has 13 residues. The V and J ends lost 5 bases and 2 bases respectively, with 13 bases between them. DNA for the CDR3: TGCAGTGCTCCCCTTGACCCCGCCTACGAGCAGTACTTC. It is translated as CSAPLDPAYEQYF.

The chain couples TRBV9 to TRBJ1-2, with 9 nucleotides matching TRBD1. V trimming: 4 bases; J trimming: 7 bases; junction bases outside the gene matches: 11. This CDR3 spans 15 amino acids. Germline CDR1 and CDR2: SGDLS and YYNGEE. In nucleotides, the CDR3 is TGTGCCAGCAGCCCCTTCCAGGGACAGGGTCTTGGCTACACCTTC. It specifies CASSPFQGQGLGYTF.

The chain employs TRBV20-1 and TRBJ1-2, with TRBD1 identical over 7 bases. Looked up from germline, CDR1 is DFQATT and CDR2 is SNEGSKA (reference sequence). The CDR3 is 10 residues long. J was trimmed by 10 bases and V by 5 bases; bases with no gene match: 4. Here the CDR3 DNA reads TGCAGTGCTCGGGACAGTGTCTACACCTTC. Its translation: CSARDSVYTF.

This rearrangement joins TRBV27 to TRBJ2-1, with D tentatively TRBD1 (5 bases). V lost 2 bases to trimming and J lost 0 bases, with 26 bases between them. This CDR3 has 21 amino acids. CDR1 and CDR2 from the germline V gene are MNHEY and SMNVEV (reference sequence). The CDR3: CASSLRDDRVKSISSYNEQFF. The CDR3 nucleotides read TGTGCCAGCAGTTTACGTGATGACAGAGTAAAGTCAATAAGCTCCTACAATGAGCAGTTCTTC.

The CDR3 protein is CAISAGSGANVLTF. CDR3 nucleotide sequence: TGTGCCATCAGTGCGGGCTCTGGGGCCAACGTCCTGACTTTC. The genes are TRBV10-3 and TRBJ2-6, with D hard to call. V was shortened by 4 bases and J by 0 bases, with 4 bases between the two germline ends. This CDR3 is built from 14 residues. Germline CDR1 ENHRY, CDR2 SYGVKD.

In this sample, this clonotype turned up a few times. The chain has TRBV6-6 and TRBJ1-4; 7 positions match TRBD1. V shed 9 bases and J 4 bases; nucleotides not matched to a gene: 14. Germline V gene lookup returns CDR1 MNHNY and CDR2 SVGAGI (reference sequence). The CDR3 loop spans 16 amino acids. This chain's CDR3 is CASGRDSPSLNEKLFF. For the CDR3, the DNA is TGTGCCAGTGGAAGGGACAGCCCTTCCCTTAATGAAAAACTGTTTTTT.

The CDR3, as DNA: TGTGCTACTGGGACTAGCGGGAGCAGCTACGAGCAGTACTTC. Translated, it gives CATGTSGSSYEQYF. This chain uses TRBV12-5 with TRBJ2-7; 14 positions match TRBD2. The CDR3 is made up of 14 amino acids. From germline, CDR1 is LGHNT and CDR2 FRNRAP. V gave up 10 bases and J gave up 3 bases; unmatched junction bases: 5.

This clonotype was observed many times. The CDR3 sequence: CASSPTAYNEQFF. In DNA form, the CDR3 reads TGTGCCAGCAGTCCGACAGCTTACAATGAGCAGTTCTTC. V gene TRBV6-2 or TRBV6-3 combines with J gene TRBJ2-1; possibly TRBD1 for D (5 bases). The CDR3 consists of 13 residues. Germline values: CDR1 MNHEY, CDR2 SVGEGT. V was shortened by 5 bases and J by 4 bases, with 9 bases between the two germline ends.

The table lists this clonotype with a few counts. The V and J genes are TRBV5-1 and TRBJ2-5, with D perhaps TRBD1 (6 bases). Germline lookup yields CDR1 SGHRS and CDR2 YFSETQ. The CDR3 runs 14 residues. Trimming took off 2 bases at V and 5 bases at J, with 13 bases between the two ends. CDR3 bases: TGCGCCAGCAGCTTAGCGGCAGGGGACGAGACCCAGTACTTC. Encoded protein: CASSLAAGDETQYF.

J is TRBJ2-1 and V is TRBV28, with 11 nucleotides matching TRBD1. V shed 5 bases and J 10 bases; nucleotides not matched to a gene: 13. The length of the CDR3 is 16 residues. CDR1 is MDHEN, CDR2 SYDVKM, per germline. The CDR3 DNA is TGTGCCAGCAGTACGGACCTCGGACAGGGGGCTCTCGAGCAGTTCTTC. This codes for CASSTDLGQGALEQFF.

This clonotype showed up just a few times. The J gene is TRBJ2-1, the V gene TRBV29-1; D is unclear. CDR1 SQVTM and CDR2 ANQGSEA come from the germline V gene. This CDR3 region has 12 residues. V was clipped by 6 bases and J by 0 bases, with 6 bases between them. The chain's CDR3 is CSVADSYNEQFF. As DNA, the CDR3 is TGCAGCGTGGCGGACTCCTACAATGAGCAGTTCTTC.

Worth noting for this clonotype: Possible read error: a much larger clone is one base away. CDR3 region: CATSPQGAHGYTF. The CDR3 nucleotides are TGTGCCACCAGCCCACAGGGGGCTCATGGCTACACCTTC. V and J are TRBV10-3 and TRBJ1-2; 9 bases are a match to TRBD1. This CDR3 is built from 13 residues. Unmatched junction bases numbered 9, after V lost 10 bases and J lost 6 bases. Germline V gives CDR1 ENHRY, CDR2 SYGVKD.

The V gene is TRBV20-1, the J gene TRBJ1-1; D not certain. The CDR3 consists of 13 residues. Trimming shortened V by 6 bases and J by 0 bases, and 11 bases separated the two germline ends. Germline-derived CDR1 and CDR2 are DFQATT and SNEGSKA (reference sequence). Here the CDR3 DNA reads TGCAGTGCCCCTTCGGCGGTGAACACTGAAGCTTTCTTT. Translating it yields CSAPSAVNTEAFF.

This sequence joins TRBV7-2 and TRBJ2-1; maybe TRBD1 (6 bases). Deletions cut 5 bases from V and 2 bases from J, with 16 bases between. CDR3 length equals 16 residues. CDR1 and CDR2 (germline): SGHTA, FQGNSA. For the CDR3, the DNA is TGTGCCAGCAGCCCACAGACAGGTTCCCCCTACAATGAGCAGTTCTTC. This translates into CASSPQTGSPYNEQFF.

This chain joins TRBV9 and TRBJ2-1, with TRBD2 matching 7 bases. Germline V gene lookup returns CDR1 SGDLS and CDR2 YYNGEE. The CDR3 covers 13 residues. The V and J ends lost 4 bases and 8 bases, in that order; junction bases with no gene match: 6. CDR3 in DNA: TGTGCCAGCAGCCCGACTAGCTGGTATGAGCAGTTCTTC. Amino acid sequence: CASSPTSWYEQFF.

This clonotype was counted a few times. The chain uses TRBV20-1 and TRBJ2-1; 11 positions match TRBD2. Germline-derived CDR1 and CDR2 are DFQATT and SNEGSKA (reference sequence). There are 17 residues in the CDR3. V gave up 4 bases and J gave up 0 bases; unmatched junction bases: 8. The CDR3: CSATGRLAGSSYNEQFF. The CDR3 DNA reads as TGCAGTGCTACGGGGCGACTAGCGGGGAGCTCCTACAATGAGCAGTTCTTC.

There are a few counts of this clonotype. The chain links TRBV4-1 to TRBJ1-2; D perhaps matches TRBD1 (6 bases). The CDR3 totals 17 residues. Per germline, CDR1 MGHRA and CDR2 YSYEKL. V was clipped by 0 bases and J by 2 bases, with 16 bases between them. For the CDR3, the DNA is TGCGCCAGCAGCCAAGAAAAAGACGGACAGCTCAACTATGGCTACACCTTC. Protein sequence: CASSQEKDGQLNYGYTF.

Only one count was recorded for this clonotype. It may be a read error: a sequence one base away is much more abundant. This chain uses TRBV27 with TRBJ2-1; D is tentatively TRBD1 or TRBD2 (5 bases each). Per the germline V gene, CDR1 is MNHEY and CDR2 is SMNVEV (reference sequence). The CDR3 consists of 14 residues. The CDR3 DNA sequence: TGTGCCGGCAGTCGAGGGACCCCTCCCAATGAGCAGTTCTTC. This codes for CAGSRGTPPNEQFF.

This clonotype was detected only a few times. J is TRBJ1-1 and V is TRBV4-1; tentative D call: TRBD1 (5 bases). CDR3 size: 11 residues. Germline CDR1 MGHRA, CDR2 YSYEKL. The V end lost 0 bases, the J end lost 10 bases, and 6 bases lay between the germline ends. This CDR3 is CASSQDRGAFF. In nucleotides, the CDR3 is TGCGCCAGCAGCCAAGATAGGGGAGCTTTCTTT.

The rearrangement uses TRBV7-2 and TRBJ2-5, with TRBD1 matching over 8 bases. Trimming took 3 bases from V and 9 from J; bases not matched to a gene: 12. Per the germline V gene, CDR1 is SGHTA and CDR2 is FQGNSA. The CDR3 length is 15 residues. The CDR3 nucleotides are TGTGCCAGCAGCTTTTCACCCAGGGGGCTAGGGGCCCAGTACTTC. The encoded protein is CASSFSPRGLGAQYF.

This clonotype came up a few times. This sequence joins TRBV18 and TRBJ2-5; D is perhaps TRBD1 (6 bases). Per germline, CDR1 KGHSH and CDR2 LQKENI. CDR3 length: 14 residues. V was trimmed by 0 bases and J by 5 bases, leaving 10 bases between them. The CDR3 DNA reads TGTGCCAGCTCACCACCTGACAGGCCGGAGACCCAGTACTTC. It encodes CASSPPDRPETQYF.

With regard to this clonotype: The junction differs from germline at one of its ends, possibly a read error. The chain links TRBV4-3 to TRBJ2-7; 7 nucleotides align to TRBD1. Germline values: CDR1 LGHNA, CDR2 YSLEER. The CDR3 is 16 residues long. DNA for the CDR3: TGCGCCAGCAGCCAAGATAGAGGGACAGTCTCCTACGAACAGTACTTC. Translation: CASSQDRGTVSYEQYF.

The table lists this clonotype with a count of one. The chain has TRBV9 and TRBJ1-1, with D unresolved. The length of the CDR3 is 13 residues. The germline gives CDR1 SGDLS, CDR2 YYNGEE. The germline V and J ends were trimmed by 3 bases and 6 bases, with 12 bases remaining between them. CDR3 DNA sequence: TGTGCCAGCAGCGGGTCTGCGGGGTCTGAAGCTTTCTTT. This translates into CASSGSAGSEAFF.

This clonotype was found a few times. The chain has TRBV4-1 and TRBJ1-2; 8 positions agree with TRBD1. The CDR3 spans 16 residues. The V gene's germline CDR1 is MGHRA and CDR2 YSYEKL. J was trimmed by 4 bases and V by 1 base; bases with no gene match: 8. The CDR3 reads CASSQGPGQVVYGYTF. The DNA of the CDR3 is TGCGCCAGCAGCCAAGGTCCGGGACAGGTAGTCTATGGCTACACCTTC.

This clonotype was seen only a few times. The chain joins TRBV2 to TRBJ1-1, with a tentative D call TRBD1 (5 bases). The CDR3 has 12 amino acids. Germline CDR1 is SNHLY and CDR2 is FYNNEI. V lost 7 bases and J 2 bases, leaving 8 bases between the germline ends. The CDR3 DNA sequence: TGTGCCAGCATAGACAGAAACACTGAAGCTTTCTTT. Translated: CASIDRNTEAFF.

This clonotype was counted at least ten times. The chain recombines TRBV29-1 with TRBJ1-2; 9 bases fit TRBD1. The CDR3 totals 15 residues. The J segment lost 4 bases and the V segment lost 3 bases, leaving 9 bases of the junction unmatched. Germline V gives CDR1 SQVTM, CDR2 ANQGSEA. CDR3 sequence reads: CSVDGTGTGFYGYTF. For the CDR3, the DNA is TGCAGCGTTGATGGAACCGGGACAGGGTTCTATGGCTACACCTTC.

This clonotype was seen only a few times. This chain links TRBV29-1 with TRBJ2-2, with TRBD1 matching 12 bases. CDR3 length equals 15 residues. The V and J ends lost 4 bases and 3 bases, in that order; junction bases with no gene match: 3. Germline CDR1 reads SQVTM; CDR2 reads ANQGSEA. The CDR3 bases are TGCAGCGTTGGAGGGACAGGGGGCGACACCGGGGAGCTGTTTTTT. It encodes CSVGGTGGDTGELFF.